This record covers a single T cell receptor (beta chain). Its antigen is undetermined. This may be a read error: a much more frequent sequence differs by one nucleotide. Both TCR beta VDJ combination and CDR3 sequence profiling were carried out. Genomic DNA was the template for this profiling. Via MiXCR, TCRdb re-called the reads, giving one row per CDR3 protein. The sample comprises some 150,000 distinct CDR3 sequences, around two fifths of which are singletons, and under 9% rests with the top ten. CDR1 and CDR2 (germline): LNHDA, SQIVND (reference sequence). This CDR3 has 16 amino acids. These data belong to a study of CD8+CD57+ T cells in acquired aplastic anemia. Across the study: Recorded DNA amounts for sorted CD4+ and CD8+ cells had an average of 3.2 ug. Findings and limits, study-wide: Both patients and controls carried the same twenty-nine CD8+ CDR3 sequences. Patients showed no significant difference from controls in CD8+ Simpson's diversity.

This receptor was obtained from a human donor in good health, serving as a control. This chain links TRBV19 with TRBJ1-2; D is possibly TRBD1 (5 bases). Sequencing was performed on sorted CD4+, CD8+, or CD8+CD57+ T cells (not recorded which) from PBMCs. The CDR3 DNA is TGTGCCGGTAGGACTAGGGGTGCGCCGGCTAACTATGGCTACACCTTC. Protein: CAGRTRGAPANYGYTF.